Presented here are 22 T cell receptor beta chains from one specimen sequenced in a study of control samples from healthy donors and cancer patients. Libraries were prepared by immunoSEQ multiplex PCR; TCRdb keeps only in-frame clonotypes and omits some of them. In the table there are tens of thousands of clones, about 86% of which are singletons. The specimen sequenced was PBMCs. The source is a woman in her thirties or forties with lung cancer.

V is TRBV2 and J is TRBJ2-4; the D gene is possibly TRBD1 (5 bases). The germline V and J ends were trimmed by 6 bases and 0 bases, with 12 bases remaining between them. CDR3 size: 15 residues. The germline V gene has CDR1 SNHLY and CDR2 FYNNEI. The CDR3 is CASSATEAAKNIQYF. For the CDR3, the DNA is TGTGCCAGCAGCGCGACAGAGGCAGCCAAAAACATTCAGTACTTC.

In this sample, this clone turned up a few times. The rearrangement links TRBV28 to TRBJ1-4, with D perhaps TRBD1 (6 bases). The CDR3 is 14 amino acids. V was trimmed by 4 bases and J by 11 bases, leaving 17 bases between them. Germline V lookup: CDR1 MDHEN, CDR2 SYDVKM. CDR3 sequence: CASSSQVNRDKLFF. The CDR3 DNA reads TGTGCCAGCAGTTCACAAGTAAACAGGGACAAACTGTTTTTT.

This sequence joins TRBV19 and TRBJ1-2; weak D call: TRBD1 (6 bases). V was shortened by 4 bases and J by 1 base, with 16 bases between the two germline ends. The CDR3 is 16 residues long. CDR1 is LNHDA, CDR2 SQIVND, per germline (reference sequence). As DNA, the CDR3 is TGTGCCAGTAGTACCGGACAGAGGTTGATTAACTATGGCTACACCTTC. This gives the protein CASSTGQRLINYGYTF.

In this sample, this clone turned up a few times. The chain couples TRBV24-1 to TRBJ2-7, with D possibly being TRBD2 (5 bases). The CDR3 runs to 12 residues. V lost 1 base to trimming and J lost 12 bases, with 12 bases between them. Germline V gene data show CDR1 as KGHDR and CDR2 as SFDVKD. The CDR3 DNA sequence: TGTGCCACCAGTGATTTAAGGACTTCCCCGTACTTC. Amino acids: CATSDLRTSPYF.

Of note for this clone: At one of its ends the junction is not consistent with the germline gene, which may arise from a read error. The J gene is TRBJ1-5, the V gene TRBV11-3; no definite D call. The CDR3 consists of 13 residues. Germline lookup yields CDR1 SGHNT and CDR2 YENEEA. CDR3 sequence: CASSLAWNRPQHF. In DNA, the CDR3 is TGTGCCAGCAGCTTAGCGTGGAATCGGCCCCAGCATTTT. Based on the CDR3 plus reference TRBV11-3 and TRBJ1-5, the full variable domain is EAGVVQSPRYKIIEKKQPVAFWCNPISGHNTLYWYLQNLGQGPELLIRYENEEAVDDSQLPKDRFSAERLKGVDSTLKIQPAELGDSAVYLCASSLAWNRPQHFGDGTRLSIL.

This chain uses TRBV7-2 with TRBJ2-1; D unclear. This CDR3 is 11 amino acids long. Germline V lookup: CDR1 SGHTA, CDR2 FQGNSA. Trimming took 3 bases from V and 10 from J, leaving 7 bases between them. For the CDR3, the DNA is TGTGCCAGCAGCTTTGCGCTGGAGCAGTTCTTC. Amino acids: CASSFALEQFF.

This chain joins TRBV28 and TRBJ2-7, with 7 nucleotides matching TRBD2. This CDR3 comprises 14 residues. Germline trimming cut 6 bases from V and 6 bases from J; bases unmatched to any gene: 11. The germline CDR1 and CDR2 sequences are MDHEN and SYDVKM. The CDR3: CASSKGSGRGEQYF. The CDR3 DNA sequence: TGTGCCAGCAGCAAGGGTAGCGGGCGAGGCGAGCAGTACTTC.

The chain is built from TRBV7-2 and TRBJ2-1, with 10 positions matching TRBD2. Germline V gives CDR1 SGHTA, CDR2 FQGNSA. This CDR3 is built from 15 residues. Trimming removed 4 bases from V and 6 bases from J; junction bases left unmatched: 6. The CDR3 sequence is CASSSRAGGFNEQFF. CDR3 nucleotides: TGTGCCAGCAGCTCCAGAGCGGGGGGGTTCAATGAGCAGTTCTTC.

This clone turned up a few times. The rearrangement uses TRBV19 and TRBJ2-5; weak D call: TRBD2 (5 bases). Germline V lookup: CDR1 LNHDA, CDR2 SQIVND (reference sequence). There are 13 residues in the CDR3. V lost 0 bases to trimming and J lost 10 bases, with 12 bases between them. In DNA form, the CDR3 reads TGTGCCAGTAGTATAGAGAGGACTGCGGGCCAGTACTTC. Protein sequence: CASSIERTAGQYF.

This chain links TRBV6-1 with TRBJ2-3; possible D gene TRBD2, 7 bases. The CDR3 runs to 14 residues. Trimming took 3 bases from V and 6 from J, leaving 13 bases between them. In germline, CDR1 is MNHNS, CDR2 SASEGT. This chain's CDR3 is CASSEVGGEDTQYF. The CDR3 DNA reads TGTGCCAGCAGTGAGGTAGGGGGGGAGGATACGCAGTATTTT.

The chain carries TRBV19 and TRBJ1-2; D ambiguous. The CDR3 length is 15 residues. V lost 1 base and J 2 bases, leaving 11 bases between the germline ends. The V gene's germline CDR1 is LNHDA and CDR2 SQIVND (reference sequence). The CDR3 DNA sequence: TGTGCCAGTAGTATAGTGCCCGATTCCAACTATGGCTACACCTTC. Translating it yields CASSIVPDSNYGYTF. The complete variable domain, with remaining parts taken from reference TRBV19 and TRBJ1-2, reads DGGITQSPKYLFRKEGQNVTLSCEQNLNHDAMYWYRQDPGQGLRLIYYSQIVNDFQKGDIAEGYSVSREKKESFPLTVTSAQKNPTAFYLCASSIVPDSNYGYTFGSGTRLTVV.

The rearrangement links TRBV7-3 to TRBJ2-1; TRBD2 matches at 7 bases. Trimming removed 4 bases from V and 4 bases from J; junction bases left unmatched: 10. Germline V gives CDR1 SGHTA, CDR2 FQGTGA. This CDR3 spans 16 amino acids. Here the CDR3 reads CASSSLGGGGYNEQFF. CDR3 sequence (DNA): TGTGCCAGCAGCTCCCTTGGTGGCGGGGGATACAATGAGCAGTTCTTC.

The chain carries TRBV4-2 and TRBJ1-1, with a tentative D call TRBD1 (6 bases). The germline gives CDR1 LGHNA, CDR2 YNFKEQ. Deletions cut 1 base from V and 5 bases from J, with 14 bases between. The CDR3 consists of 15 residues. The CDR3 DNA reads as TGTGCCAGCAGCCAAGGGGCAGGGGTAGGGACTGAAGCTTTCTTT. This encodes CASSQGAGVGTEAFF.

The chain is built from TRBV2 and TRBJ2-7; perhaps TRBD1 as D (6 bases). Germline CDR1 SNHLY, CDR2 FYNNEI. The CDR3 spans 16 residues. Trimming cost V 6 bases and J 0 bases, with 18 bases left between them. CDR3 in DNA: TGTGCCAGCAGGGGGACACCTGACTCGTTCTCCTACGAGCAGTACTTC. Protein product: CASRGTPDSFSYEQYF.

The CDR3 DNA reads TGTGCCAGCAGTTACCGGATAGCGGGGGGGGTATACAATGAGCAGTTCTTC. Protein: CASSYRIAGGVYNEQFF. This rearrangement joins TRBV6-2 or TRBV6-3 to TRBJ2-1; 11 positions match TRBD2. J was trimmed by 4 bases and V by 2 bases; bases with no gene match: 7. CDR3 size: 17 residues. From germline, CDR1 is MNHEY and CDR2 SVGEGT.

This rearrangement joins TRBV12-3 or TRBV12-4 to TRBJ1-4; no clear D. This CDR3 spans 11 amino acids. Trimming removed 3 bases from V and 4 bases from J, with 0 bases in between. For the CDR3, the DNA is TGTGCCAGCAGTTTTAATGAAAAACTGTTTTTT. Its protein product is CASSFNEKLFF.

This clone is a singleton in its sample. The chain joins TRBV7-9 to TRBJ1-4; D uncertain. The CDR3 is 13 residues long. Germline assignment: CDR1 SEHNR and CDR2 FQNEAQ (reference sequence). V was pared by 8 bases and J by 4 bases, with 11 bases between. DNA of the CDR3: TGTGCCAGCGCCGGGTCCCTTAATGAAAAACTGTTTTTT. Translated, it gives CASAGSLNEKLFF.

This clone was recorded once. For the CDR3, the DNA is TGTGCCAGCAGTTGGGGCCCGGGGCTCGGGGAGCTGTTTTTT. Protein product: CASSWGPGLGELFF. The V gene is TRBV21-1, the J gene TRBJ2-2. TRBV21-1 is termed a pseudogene. The CDR3 runs to 14 residues.

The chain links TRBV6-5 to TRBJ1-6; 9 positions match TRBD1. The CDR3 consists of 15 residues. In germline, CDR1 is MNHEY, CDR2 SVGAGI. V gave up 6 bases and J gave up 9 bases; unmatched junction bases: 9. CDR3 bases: TGTGCCAGCAGCTCTGCGGACAGGGGAAGTTCACCCCTCCACTTT. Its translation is CASSSADRGSSPLHF.

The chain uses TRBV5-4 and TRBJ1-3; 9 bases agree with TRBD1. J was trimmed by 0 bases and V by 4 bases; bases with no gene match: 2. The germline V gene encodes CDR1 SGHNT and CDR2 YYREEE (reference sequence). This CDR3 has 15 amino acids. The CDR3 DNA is TGTGCCAGCAGCCCGGACAGGGGCTCTGGAAACACCATATATTTT. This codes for CASSPDRGSGNTIYF.

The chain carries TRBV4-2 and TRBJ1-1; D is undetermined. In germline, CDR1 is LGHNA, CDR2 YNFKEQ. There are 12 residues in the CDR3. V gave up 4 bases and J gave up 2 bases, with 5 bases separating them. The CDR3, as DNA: TGTGCCAGCAGCCGGTCAAACACTGAAGCTTTCTTT. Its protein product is CASSRSNTEAFF.

CDR3 DNA: TGTGCCAGCAGCTTAGCTTTTATGAGGACAGGGGGCTCAACTAATGAAAAACTGTTTTTT. As protein: CASSLAFMRTGGSTNEKLFF. The chain combines TRBV7-2 with TRBJ1-4; 11 bases match TRBD1. Germline V gives CDR1 SGHTA, CDR2 FQGNSA. Unmatched junction bases numbered 9, after V lost 0 bases and J lost 0 bases. This CDR3 comprises 20 residues.